What follows are 26 T cell receptor beta chains derived from one specimen sequenced in a study of T cells in Graves' hyperthyroidism and ophthalmopathy. TCR beta CDR3 sequences were amplified from RNA transcripts. An initial round of RT-PCR targeting the TCR CDR3 relied on the HTBI primer set. TCRdb itself ran the multiplex PCR reads through MiXCR, one entry per CDR3 protein. The repertoire has 500,000 to 550,000 distinct CDR3 sequences, about 20% of them found once; the top ten carry roughly 44%. Material: blood. The receptors were sampled from a man aged 40-55 years with Graves' ophthalmopathy.

The chain uses TRBV4-2 and TRBJ2-5; possibly TRBD2 for D (6 bases). The CDR3 consists of 15 residues. The ends were cut back, 2 bases at V and 4 bases at J, with 14 bases in the middle. In germline, CDR1 is LGHNA, CDR2 YNFKEQ. The CDR3 loop reads CASSQPSGVTETQYF. CDR3 nucleotide sequence: TGTGCCAGCAGCCAACCCTCGGGAGTTACAGAGACCCAGTACTTC.

J is TRBJ1-6 and V is TRBV20-1; TRBD1 might be the D (6 bases). The CDR3 extends over 13 amino acids. The germline V gene has CDR1 DFQATT and CDR2 SNEGSKA (reference sequence). Trimming took 5 bases from V and 5 from J, leaving 10 bases between them. For the CDR3, the DNA is TGCAGTGCTCCCCGGACAGATAATTCACCCCTCCACTTT. Translated, it gives CSAPRTDNSPLHF.

DNA for the CDR3: TGTGCCAGCAGCTTAAGACTAGCGGGGGGCTGGGATACGCAGTATTTT. Protein: CASSLRLAGGWDTQYF. This chain links TRBV7-2 with TRBJ2-3; 13 bases agree with TRBD2. The CDR3 is made up of 16 amino acids. V dropped 2 bases and J dropped 6; count of bases not matched to a gene: 5. The V gene's germline CDR1 is SGHTA and CDR2 FQGNSA. Drawing the rest from reference TRBV7-2 and TRBJ2-3, the complete variable domain is GAGVSQSPSNKVTEKGKDVELRCDPISGHTALYWYRQSLGQGLEFLIYFQGNSAPDKSGLPSDRFSAERTGGSVSTLTIQRTQQEDSAVYLCASSLRLAGGWDTQYFGPGTRLTVL.

This clonotype appeared many times. The chain uses TRBV28 and TRBJ1-1; TRBD1 matches 7 bases. The J segment lost 5 bases and the V segment lost 6 bases, leaving 3 bases of the junction unmatched. The CDR3 runs to 12 residues. Per the germline V gene, CDR1 is MDHEN and CDR2 is SYDVKM. CDR3 in DNA: TGTGCCAGCAGCTTCAGGGGGACTGAAGCTTTCTTT. Translated: CASSFRGTEAFF.

This clonotype was detected only a few times. The gene calls are TRBV5-1 and TRBJ1-1; TRBD1 is a possible D gene (5 bases). In germline, CDR1 is SGHRS, CDR2 YFSETQ. Trimming took off 0 bases at V and 1 base at J, with 10 bases between the two ends. The CDR3 sequence is 15 residues long. As DNA, the CDR3 is TGCGCCAGCAGCTTGGAATGGGGCGCGAACACTGAAGCTTTCTTT. It is translated as CASSLEWGANTEAFF.

The rearrangement joins TRBV10-1 to TRBJ1-4, with D possibly TRBD1 on 6 matching bases. With 7 bases removed from V and 2 bases from J, the gap between germline ends came to 17 bases. The CDR3 has 16 residues. CDR1 WNHNN and CDR2 SYGVQD come from the germline V gene (reference sequence). The CDR3 protein is CASTTGSEGTNEKLFF. The CDR3 coding sequence is TGCGCCAGCACCACAGGGAGCGAGGGGACTAATGAAAAACTGTTTTTT.

There are a few counts of this clonotype. The gene calls are TRBV19 and TRBJ2-5, with D unresolved. This CDR3 has 13 amino acids. Germline loops: CDR1 LNHDA, CDR2 SQIVND (reference sequence). V was shortened by 6 bases and J by 2 bases, with 10 bases between the two germline ends. The CDR3 loop reads CASRIRGQETQYF. For the CDR3, the DNA is TGTGCCAGTAGAATTAGAGGACAAGAGACCCAGTACTTC.

This chain joins TRBV4-1 and TRBJ1-4; D remains ambiguous. Germline CDR1 MGHRA, CDR2 YSYEKL. CDR3 length: 15 amino acids. V lost 5 bases to trimming and J lost 6 bases, with 16 bases between them. The chain's CDR3 is CASSSPITTYEKLFF. The CDR3 DNA follows: TGCGCCAGCAGCTCACCTATCACGACCTATGAAAAACTGTTTTTT.

The rearrangement links TRBV30 to TRBJ2-2; D uncertain. V was shortened by 0 bases and J by 4 bases, with 9 bases between the two germline ends. In germline, CDR1 is GTSNPN, CDR2 SVGIG (reference sequence). The CDR3 covers 14 residues. The CDR3 DNA is TGTGCCTGGAGTGTCGGCACGGGCACCGGGGAGCTGTTTTTT. Residues: CAWSVGTGTGELFF.

The chain joins TRBV20-1 to TRBJ2-3, with 7 bases fitting TRBD2. The CDR3 is 15 residues long. CDR1 and CDR2 from the germline V gene are DFQATT and SNEGSKA (reference sequence). V lost 1 base to trimming and J lost 1 base; unmatched junction nucleotides: 5. The CDR3 DNA sequence: TGCAGTGCTAGAGGGAATGGGGGGGGCACAGATACGCAGTATTTT. This sequence encodes CSARGNGGGTDTQYF.

The V gene is TRBV7-2, the J gene TRBJ2-1, with TRBD1 matching 7 bases. J lost 2 bases, V lost 3 bases, and 7 bases had no gene match. There are 16 residues in the CDR3. CDR1 is SGHTA and CDR2 is FQGNSA in the germline V gene. CDR3 protein: CASSFQTGHAYNEQFF. The CDR3 DNA is TGTGCCAGCAGCTTTCAGACAGGGCACGCCTACAATGAGCAGTTCTTC. The whole variable domain, filled in from reference TRBV7-2 and TRBJ2-1, reads GAGVSQSPSNKVTEKGKDVELRCDPISGHTALYWYRQSLGQGLEFLIYFQGNSAPDKSGLPSDRFSAERTGGSVSTLTIQRTQQEDSAVYLCASSFQTGHAYNEQFFGPGTRLTVL.

This clonotype has more than one count but fewer than ten. The V gene is TRBV19, the J gene TRBJ2-1; maybe TRBD2 (6 bases). Germline lookup yields CDR1 LNHDA and CDR2 SQIVND (reference sequence). This CDR3 has 16 residues. Trimming shortened V by 4 bases and J by 4 bases, and 17 bases separated the two germline ends. The CDR3: CASSRQGGTLYNEQFF. The CDR3 DNA reads TGTGCCAGTAGTAGACAAGGAGGGACCCTTTACAATGAGCAGTTCTTC.

This chain links TRBV2 with TRBJ1-2; 8 nucleotides match TRBD1. There are 14 residues in the CDR3. The germline V gene has CDR1 SNHLY and CDR2 FYNNEI. Trimming took 5 bases from V and 5 from J; bases not matched to a gene: 7. CDR3 amino acids: CASSLQGELYGYTF. CDR3 nucleotides: TGTGCCAGCAGTCTACAGGGGGAGCTATATGGCTACACCTTC.

The chain combines TRBV19 with TRBJ1-4; a weak D match, TRBD1 (5 bases). The CDR3 covers 15 residues. Germline V gives CDR1 LNHDA, CDR2 SQIVND (reference sequence). V lost 3 bases, J lost 3 bases, and 11 bases lay in between. The CDR3 DNA sequence: TGTGCCAGTAGTATTGGAGGGACGGCTAATGAAAAACTGTTTTTT. Amino acid sequence: CASSIGGTANEKLFF.

This clonotype came up a few times. V is TRBV9 and J is TRBJ1-1, with a tentative D call TRBD1 (5 bases). V lost 4 bases and J 7 bases, leaving 14 bases between the germline ends. CDR3 size: 13 residues. Per germline, CDR1 SGDLS and CDR2 YYNGEE. The DNA of the CDR3 is TGTGCCAGCAGCCCAGAAGTCCAGGGTGAAGCTTTCTTT. Its protein is CASSPEVQGEAFF.

CDR3 sequence reads: CAISGTENTEAFF. The CDR3 DNA reads as TGTGCCATCAGTGGGACGGAGAACACTGAAGCTTTCTTT. J is TRBJ1-1 and V is TRBV10-3, with D uncertain. Trimming left V 4 bases short and J 1 base short, with 7 bases between. CDR1 is ENHRY and CDR2 is SYGVKD in the germline V gene. The CDR3 spans 13 residues.

The chain carries TRBV5-1 and TRBJ2-1, with D possibly TRBD2 on 6 matching bases. Germline CDR1 is SGHRS and CDR2 is YFSETQ. The V gene lost 7 bases and the J gene lost 8 bases, with 10 bases spanning the gap. The CDR3 has 11 residues. The DNA for the CDR3 is TGCGCCAGCGGCGGGGACGATGAGCAGTTCTTC. Protein product: CASGGDDEQFF.

A single count supports this clonotype. A much larger clone sits a single nucleotide away, making a read error possible. CDR3 DNA sequence: TGTGCCAGCAGTTTAAGGACGGGGTTGGGCACTGAAGCTTTCTTT. Translated, it gives CASSLRTGLGTEAFF. The gene calls are TRBV28 and TRBJ1-1; no clear D. The CDR3 runs to 15 residues. Germline V gene data show CDR1 as MDHEN and CDR2 as SYDVKM. V was cut by 2 bases and J by 4 bases, with 14 bases left in between. Full variable domain (missing parts from reference TRBV28 and TRBJ1-1): DVKVTQSSRYLVKRTGEKVFLECVQDMDHENMFWYRQDPGLGLRLIYFSYDVKMKEKGDIPEGYSVSREKKERFSLILESASTNQTSMYLCASSLRTGLGTEAFFGQGTRLTVV.

This clonotype was seen a few times. The chain recombines TRBV15 with TRBJ2-3; TRBD2 matches 11 bases. The CDR3 sequence is 18 residues long. With V trimmed by 8 bases and J by 3 bases, 16 bases remained unmatched. Germline V CDR1 and CDR2: LNHNV, YYDKDF (reference sequence). CDR3 DNA: TGTGCCACCGGCCCCCGGGCTAGCGGGAGGAGGGTGACAGATACGCAGTATTTT. Its protein is CATGPRASGRRVTDTQYF.

This clonotype was seen more than once but under ten times. V usage is TRBV5-5 and J usage is TRBJ1-2, with 8 bases aligning to TRBD1. The CDR3 sequence is 15 residues long. V lost 2 bases, J lost 2 bases, and 5 bases stayed unmatched. Germline assignment: CDR1 SGHKS and CDR2 YYEKEE (reference sequence). CDR3: CASSLGTGWNYGYTF. CDR3 in DNA: TGTGCCAGCAGCTTAGGGACAGGATGGAACTATGGCTACACCTTC. The full variable domain, completed using reference TRBV5-5 and TRBJ1-2, is DAGVTQSPTHLIKTRGQQVTLRCSPISGHKSVSWYQQVLGQGPQFIFQYYEKEERGRGNFPDRFSARQFPNYSSELNVNALLLGDSALYLCASSLGTGWNYGYTFGSGTRLTVV.

This chain links TRBV9 with TRBJ1-2, with D hard to call. The CDR3 extends over 17 amino acids. V lost 0 bases, J lost 8 bases, and 23 bases lay in between. Germline CDR1 and CDR2: SGDLS and YYNGEE. CDR3: CASSVDEVEEGSKGYTF. The CDR3 DNA reads as TGTGCCAGCAGCGTAGACGAAGTAGAAGAAGGGAGTAAGGGCTACACCTTC.

The V and J genes are TRBV20-1 and TRBJ2-1, with 7 bases aligning to TRBD2. Trimming at V came to 3 bases and at J to 4 bases, leaving 3 bases not matched to a gene. The CDR3 runs to 13 residues. CDR1 is DFQATT, CDR2 SNEGSKA, per germline (reference sequence). In DNA, the CDR3 is TGCAGTGCTAGTGGGCGGGGGTACAATGAGCAGTTCTTC. Translation: CSASGRGYNEQFF.

This clonotype has ten or more counts. The chain uses TRBV7-2 and TRBJ2-3; D unclear. The CDR3 has 12 residues. The V end lost 4 bases, the J end lost 6 bases, and 8 bases lay between the germline ends. Germline V CDR1 and CDR2: SGHTA, FQGNSA. The CDR3 is CASSSYGDTQYF. The DNA for the CDR3 is TGTGCCAGCAGCTCCTACGGTGATACGCAGTATTTT.

The chain joins TRBV6-1 to TRBJ1-4, with a tentative D call TRBD1 (5 bases). There are 14 residues in the CDR3. Germline V gene sequence: CDR1 MNHNS, CDR2 SASEGT. Trimming stripped 6 bases from V and 8 bases from J, with 16 bases between. CDR3 sequence (DNA): TGTGCCAGCAGCCCTAGGGGTCCCGAGGAAAAACTGTTTTTT. Translating it yields CASSPRGPEEKLFF.

This clonotype was seen only a few times. The chain is built from TRBV29-1 and TRBJ2-2; the D gene could be TRBD1 or TRBD2 (6 bases each). Germline CDR1 SQVTM, CDR2 ANQGSEA. Deletions cut 7 bases from V and 4 bases from J, with 16 bases between. The CDR3 runs 14 residues. The CDR3: CSAKTGGGTGELFF. The CDR3 region has the DNA TGCAGCGCCAAGACCGGAGGGGGCACCGGGGAGCTGTTTTTT.

A few counts support this clonotype. The chain couples TRBV19 to TRBJ1-2, with D perhaps matching TRBD1 (6 bases). The CDR3 has 15 amino acids. Looked up from germline, CDR1 is LNHDA and CDR2 is SQIVND (reference sequence). Trimming shortened V by 3 bases and J by 5 bases, and 16 bases separated the two germline ends. CDR3 loop: CASSMPRDKSYGYTF. The DNA for the CDR3 is TGTGCCAGTAGTATGCCGCGGGACAAGTCGTATGGCTACACCTTC.